What follows are 13 T cell receptor beta chains derived from one specimen sequenced in a study of graft-versus-host responses after intestinal transplantation. The assay was immunoSEQ multiplex PCR, and TCRdb's table has in-frame clones only and misses some. The sample has around 40,000 clones, roughly 96% seen once. Which antigens these TCRs recognize remains unknown. The material sequenced was unstimulated CD8+ T cells sorted from spleen or lymph node cells, taken before transplant. These receptors originate from a human donor who was the organ donor for an intestinal transplant.

This sequence joins TRBV6-4 and TRBJ2-3; 9 nucleotides match TRBD2. Trimming took 4 bases from V and 3 from J; bases not matched to a gene: 5. Germline lookup yields CDR1 MRHNA and CDR2 SNTAGT. This CDR3 has 15 residues. CDR3 sequence reads: CASSAGTSQTDTQYF. The CDR3 DNA is TGTGCCAGCAGTGCCGGGACTAGCCAAACAGATACGCAGTATTTT.

This chain uses TRBV4-2 with TRBJ2-1; TRBD2 agrees at 10 bases. V gave up 1 base and J gave up 6 bases; unmatched junction bases: 6. Germline V gene sequence: CDR1 LGHNA, CDR2 YNFKEQ. This CDR3 has 16 amino acids. The CDR3 spells CASSQAPAGGLNEQFF. The CDR3 coding sequence is TGTGCCAGCAGCCAAGCCCCAGCGGGGGGGCTCAATGAGCAGTTCTTC.

The rearrangement links TRBV12-5 to TRBJ2-2, with TRBD1 as a possible D gene (5 bases). The CDR3 is 16 residues long. Deletions cut 1 base from V and 2 bases from J, with 11 bases between. Germline V gives CDR1 LGHNT, CDR2 FRNRAP. The CDR3 DNA reads as TGTGCTAGTGGTTTGGGATTTAGGGGTAACACCGGGGAGCTGTTTTTT. This encodes CASGLGFRGNTGELFF.

This chain uses TRBV6-6 with TRBJ2-7; D possibly uses TRBD1 or TRBD2 (5 bases each). Germline V gene data show CDR1 as MNHNY and CDR2 as SVGAGI (reference sequence). The CDR3 consists of 12 residues. V shed 2 bases and J shed 6 bases, with 8 bases lying between them. CDR3 DNA: TGTGCCAGCAGTTACAACGGGGCCGAGCAGTACTTC. Translation gives CASSYNGAEQYF.

V gene TRBV4-1 combines with J gene TRBJ2-5; 8 bases map to TRBD2. Germline assignment: CDR1 MGHRA and CDR2 YSYEKL. After removal of 4 bases from V and 1 base from J, the junction contained 2 bases not matched to a gene. There are 14 residues in the CDR3. CDR3 DNA: TGCGCCAGCAGCCCGCGGGGGGTCCAAGAGACCCAGTACTTC. Its translation: CASSPRGVQETQYF.

The chain has TRBV7-2 and TRBJ2-5; D gene uncertain. The germline V and J ends were trimmed by 5 bases and 0 bases, with 13 bases remaining between them. The germline V gene encodes CDR1 SGHTA and CDR2 FQGNSA. The CDR3 has 15 residues. CDR3 nucleotide sequence: TGTGCCAGCAGCCCCACGTTGGTATACCAAGAGACCCAGTACTTC. Its protein is CASSPTLVYQETQYF.

This clone was counted once. The junction shows a germline mismatch at one end, possibly a read error. This rearrangement joins TRBV29-1 to TRBJ2-5, with D perhaps assigned TRBD1 or TRBD2 (5 bases each). The closer fit of TRBJ2-7 to the DNA end suggests the J call may be wrong. Germline CDR1 and CDR2: SQVTM and ANQGSEA. The CDR3 sequence is 12 residues long. CDR3 coding DNA: TGCAGCGCTGAACGGGACGGCTACGAGCAGTACTTC. Residues: CSAERDGYEQYF.

This clone has just one count. The V call is TRBV4-1, the J call TRBJ2-7; the D gene could be TRBD1 or TRBD2 (5 bases each). The germline CDR1 and CDR2 sequences are MGHRA and YSYEKL. The CDR3 spans 14 residues. V lost 5 bases to trimming and J lost 3 bases, with 14 bases between them. CDR3 nucleotides: TGCGCCAGCAGCGACGCCGGGGCCCTCTACGAGCAGTACTTC. This encodes CASSDAGALYEQYF.

V usage is TRBV7-9 and J usage is TRBJ1-6; D is unclear. This CDR3 is built from 14 residues. CDR1 and CDR2 from the germline V gene are SEHNR and FQNEAQ (reference sequence). Trimming removed 7 bases from V and 9 bases from J, with 16 bases in between. The CDR3 sequence is CASTSGTWGSPLHF. DNA for the CDR3: TGTGCCAGCACCTCCGGAACCTGGGGTTCACCCCTCCACTTT.

This sequence joins TRBV4-3 and TRBJ2-3; 9 bases align to TRBD2. The germline V gene encodes CDR1 LGHNA and CDR2 YSLEER. The CDR3 covers 16 residues. V was clipped by 1 base and J by 3 bases; unmatched bases: 5. CDR3: CASSQGAGGPTDTQYF. CDR3 bases: TGCGCCAGCAGCCAAGGGGCGGGGGGGCCGACAGATACGCAGTATTTT.

The rearrangement links TRBV29-1 to TRBJ2-1; D is unresolved. This CDR3 region has 16 residues. Germline V gives CDR1 SQVTM, CDR2 ANQGSEA. The V end lost 3 bases, the J end lost 5 bases, and 20 bases lay between the germline ends. Here the CDR3 reads CSVDDGSTRYDNEQFF. The CDR3 region has the DNA TGCAGCGTTGATGACGGCTCAACCCGGTACGACAATGAGCAGTTCTTC.

The chain is built from TRBV5-4 and TRBJ2-2; TRBD2 might be the D (5 bases). Germline lookup yields CDR1 SGHNT and CDR2 YYREEE (reference sequence). The CDR3 contains 13 residues. Deletions cut 4 bases from V and 6 bases from J, with 10 bases between. CDR3 region: CASSLGSAGELFF. The CDR3, as DNA: TGTGCCAGCAGCCTGGGGAGCGCCGGGGAGCTGTTTTTT.

CDR3 sequence: CASSERDSGELFF. The CDR3 nucleotides are TGTGCCAGCAGTGAACGGGACAGCGGGGAGCTGTTTTTT. The chain joins TRBV6-4 to TRBJ2-2; 7 bases match TRBD1. The CDR3 totals 13 residues. Trimming took 3 bases from V and 7 from J; bases not matched to a gene: 2. In germline, CDR1 is MRHNA, CDR2 SNTAGT.